The next 25 T cell receptor beta chains were all read from a single sample in a study of cytomegalovirus exposure and HLA in healthy donors. Here immunoSEQ multiplex PCR was the method, and the copy in TCRdb shows in-frame clones only, minus some. The sample shows roughly 90,000 clones, approximately 94% of them seen only once. The sequencing input was PBMCs. All receptors derive from a woman aged 25-40 years in good health and CMV-seropositive.

The chain employs TRBV7-2 and TRBJ2-3; 13 bases fit TRBD2. Per germline, CDR1 SGHTA and CDR2 FQGNSA. CDR3 length: 18 residues. V shed 1 base and J 4 bases; nucleotides not matched to a gene: 8. The chain's CDR3 is CASSLGLAGGVEADTQYF. In DNA form, the CDR3 reads TGTGCCAGCAGCTTAGGACTAGCGGGAGGTGTCGAAGCAGATACGCAGTATTTT.

This clone was detected only once. The V gene is TRBV5-4, the J gene TRBJ2-7, with 12 nucleotides matching TRBD2. J lost 4 bases, V lost 1 base, and 3 bases had no gene match. The CDR3 contains 15 residues. Germline V lookup: CDR1 SGHNT, CDR2 YYREEE (reference sequence). The CDR3 is CASSLLTSGSYEQYF. For the CDR3, the DNA is TGTGCCAGCAGCTTGTTGACTAGCGGGAGTTACGAGCAGTACTTC.

The chain has TRBV5-6 and TRBJ2-5; D might be TRBD1 (6 bases). V was shortened by 3 bases and J by 2 bases, with 17 bases between the two germline ends. The CDR3 has 16 residues. Germline-derived CDR1 and CDR2 are SGHDT and YYEEEE. CDR3: CASSWGHPIGQETQYF. The CDR3 bases are TGTGCCAGCAGCTGGGGACATCCCATTGGGCAAGAGACCCAGTACTTC.

This rearrangement joins TRBV5-1 to TRBJ2-1, with a weak D call TRBD2 (6 bases). The germline V gene has CDR1 SGHRS and CDR2 YFSETQ. This CDR3 spans 16 amino acids. The V end lost 3 bases, the J end lost 0 bases, and 13 bases lay between the germline ends. This CDR3 is CASSSGLTSSYNEQFF. The CDR3 DNA reads as TGCGCCAGCAGCTCGGGACTTACCAGCTCCTACAATGAGCAGTTCTTC.

This sequence joins TRBV5-4 and TRBJ2-3, with 15 bases aligning to TRBD2. Losses at the gene ends were 0 bases for V and 6 bases for J; bases not matched to a gene: 2. Germline CDR1 is SGHNT and CDR2 is YYREEE (reference sequence). The CDR3 has 16 residues. The DNA of the CDR3 is TGTGCCAGCAGCTTGGCCGGACTAGCGGGAGGGGATACGCAGTATTTT. Its translation: CASSLAGLAGGDTQYF. The variable domain in full, completed from reference TRBV5-4 and TRBJ2-3, reads ETGVTQSPTHLIKTRGQQVTLRCSSQSGHNTVSWYQQALGQGPQFIFQYYREEENGRGNFPPRFSGLQFPNYSSELNVNALELDDSALYLCASSLAGLAGGDTQYFGPGTRLTVL.

This chain joins TRBV6-1 and TRBJ2-6; tentatively, D is TRBD2 (5 bases). Trimming took 0 bases from V and 1 from J, leaving 19 bases between them. Germline lookup yields CDR1 MNHNS and CDR2 SASEGT. There are 20 residues in the CDR3. The CDR3 DNA follows: TGTGCCAGCAGTGAAGCACCGGGTGATCGAGGGATTTCTGGGGCCAACGTCCTGACTTTC. Translation: CASSEAPGDRGISGANVLTF.

This clone was counted once. The V call is TRBV7-2, the J call TRBJ1-4, with 8 bases fitting TRBD1. This CDR3 is 15 amino acids long. In germline, CDR1 is SGHTA, CDR2 FQGNSA. V gave up 6 bases and J gave up 7 bases; unmatched junction bases: 10. This chain's CDR3 is CASSPEVGTGEKLFF. The CDR3 nucleotides read TGTGCCAGCAGTCCAGAAGTTGGGACAGGTGAAAAACTGTTTTTT.

V usage is TRBV7-8 and J usage is TRBJ2-1; a possible D gene is TRBD1 (6 bases). Germline-derived CDR1 and CDR2 are SGHVS and FQNEAQ. Trimming took 3 bases from V and 1 from J, leaving 13 bases between them. CDR3 length: 16 residues. DNA of the CDR3: TGTGCCAGCAGCTTGACAGGCGACAATTCCTACAATGAGCAGTTCTTC. Its translation: CASSLTGDNSYNEQFF.

The chain combines TRBV7-2 with TRBJ2-7; D is unresolved. Trimming pared 4 bases from V and 3 bases from J, leaving 10 bases between. Germline lookup yields CDR1 SGHTA and CDR2 FQGNSA. The CDR3 is 13 residues long. The CDR3 coding sequence is TGTGCCAGCAGCTCTCCCAACATCTACGAGCAGTACTTC. This gives the protein CASSSPNIYEQYF.

This clone came up a few times. The genes are TRBV7-2 and TRBJ2-7; D remains ambiguous. The CDR3 is 14 amino acids. Per germline, CDR1 SGHTA and CDR2 FQGNSA. V lost 2 bases, J lost 7 bases, and 15 bases lay in between. This CDR3 reads CASSLKTPPREQYF. DNA for the CDR3: TGTGCCAGCAGCTTAAAGACTCCGCCGCGAGAGCAGTACTTC.

The chain employs TRBV11-2 and TRBJ1-1; 7 positions agree with TRBD1. From germline, CDR1 is SGHAT and CDR2 FQNNGV. There are 13 residues in the CDR3. Germline trimming cut 5 bases from V and 4 bases from J; bases unmatched to any gene: 4. CDR3 bases: TGTGCCAGCAGCCCCGGGACAGCCACTGAAGCTTTCTTT. Its translation is CASSPGTATEAFF.

The gene calls are TRBV7-9 and TRBJ2-7, with 7 positions matching TRBD1. Germline V lookup: CDR1 SEHNR, CDR2 FQNEAQ (reference sequence). The CDR3 length is 13 residues. J gave up 1 base and V 5 bases, and 2 bases lay outside the gene matches. The CDR3 nucleotides are TGTGCCAGCAGCCGACAGGGATCCTACGAGCAGTACTTC. It codes for CASSRQGSYEQYF.

J is TRBJ2-5 and V is TRBV7-2, with 7 bases matching TRBD2. The CDR3 extends over 13 amino acids. CDR1 and CDR2 from the germline V gene are SGHTA and FQGNSA. The trim removed 5 bases at V and 4 bases at J, leaving 4 bases unmatched. DNA for the CDR3: TGTGCCAGCAGCCCCCGCGGGGGAGAGACCCAGTACTTC. This encodes CASSPRGGETQYF.

The chain employs TRBV28 and TRBJ1-1, with D maybe TRBD1 (5 bases). CDR3 length: 12 amino acids. V was cut by 6 bases and J by 3 bases, with 8 bases left in between. Germline V gives CDR1 MDHEN, CDR2 SYDVKM. CDR3 bases: TGTGCCAGCAGGGAGGGGCACACTGAAGCTTTCTTT. It translates to CASREGHTEAFF.

V usage is TRBV7-2 and J usage is TRBJ2-2, with 10 nucleotides matching TRBD1. In germline, CDR1 is SGHTA, CDR2 FQGNSA. This CDR3 comprises 16 residues. V shed 1 base, J shed 6 bases, and the junction held 5 bases outside the gene matches. This CDR3 reads CASSLVGQGFAGELFF. DNA for the CDR3: TGTGCCAGCAGCTTAGTGGGACAGGGGTTCGCCGGGGAGCTGTTTTTT.

V usage is TRBV6-5 and J usage is TRBJ2-7; perhaps TRBD1 as D (6 bases). Deletions cut 5 bases from V and 0 bases from J, with 11 bases between. The CDR3 covers 14 residues. Germline V CDR1 and CDR2: MNHEY, SVGAGI. CDR3 protein: CASSDKQGSYEQYF. In nucleotides, the CDR3 is TGTGCCAGCAGTGACAAACAGGGCTCCTACGAGCAGTACTTC.

The chain links TRBV19 to TRBJ2-3; 8 positions match TRBD1. CDR1 is LNHDA, CDR2 SQIVND, per germline (reference sequence). The CDR3 loop spans 15 amino acids. Losses at the gene ends were 5 bases for V and 2 bases for J; bases not matched to a gene: 6. The CDR3 sequence: CASSEGQGNTDTQYF. The CDR3 DNA sequence: TGTGCCAGTAGTGAAGGACAGGGCAACACAGATACGCAGTATTTT.

This sequence joins TRBV10-3 and TRBJ2-4, with unresolved D. The CDR3 consists of 14 residues. Germline loops: CDR1 ENHRY, CDR2 SYGVKD. Trimming removed 0 bases at V and 3 bases at J, with 6 bases between. CDR3 residues: CAISESVVKNIQYF. CDR3 in DNA: TGTGCCATCAGTGAGTCAGTAGTCAAAAACATTCAGTACTTC.

V usage is TRBV6-5 and J usage is TRBJ1-5; the D is unclear. CDR3 length: 8 residues. Germline CDR1 and CDR2: MNHEY and SVGAGI. Trimming left V 10 bases short and J 7 bases short, with 2 bases between. For the CDR3, the DNA is TGTGCCATACAGCCCCAGCATTTT. Protein product: CAIQPQHF.

This chain joins TRBV11-2 and TRBJ2-1; 10 bases map to TRBD2. This CDR3 has 15 residues. Trimming cost V 5 bases and J 5 bases; bases outside gene matches: 6. Per germline, CDR1 SGHAT and CDR2 FQNNGV. For the CDR3, the DNA is TGTGCCAGCAGCCCCGGACTAGCGGTGAACAATGAGCAGTTCTTC. Translating it yields CASSPGLAVNNEQFF.

The chain carries TRBV19 and TRBJ2-3; a weak D match, TRBD1 (5 bases). Germline CDR1 LNHDA, CDR2 SQIVND (reference sequence). The CDR3 length is 14 residues. Deletions cut 3 bases from V and 1 base from J, with 8 bases between. The CDR3 is CASSIATGTDTQYF. As DNA, the CDR3 is TGTGCCAGTAGTATCGCGACAGGCACAGATACGCAGTATTTT.

J is TRBJ2-1 and V is TRBV18; D ambiguous. With 3 bases removed from V and 6 bases from J, the gap between germline ends came to 9 bases. Germline lookup yields CDR1 KGHSH and CDR2 LQKENI. CDR3 length: 13 amino acids. The DNA for the CDR3 is TGTGCCAGCTCACCGGCACCGGGCAATGAGCAGTTCTTC. This codes for CASSPAPGNEQFF.

The chain uses TRBV9 and TRBJ2-7; 10 bases agree with TRBD2. J was trimmed by 4 bases and V by 0 bases; bases with no gene match: 1. Per the germline V gene, CDR1 is SGDLS and CDR2 is YYNGEE. This CDR3 contains 14 residues. The CDR3 DNA follows: TGTGCCAGCAGCGTAGCTAGCGGGAGTTACGAGCAGTACTTC. Protein: CASSVASGSYEQYF.

The chain joins TRBV2 to TRBJ2-1; 13 nucleotides line up with TRBD2. There are 14 residues in the CDR3. Unmatched junction bases numbered 5, after V lost 6 bases and J lost 9 bases. The germline V gene encodes CDR1 SNHLY and CDR2 FYNNEI. Written as DNA, the CDR3 is TGTGCCAGCAGCCGACTAGCGGGAGGAAGTGAGCAGTTCTTC. It is translated as CASSRLAGGSEQFF.

The V gene is TRBV28, the J gene TRBJ2-3; D is possibly TRBD1 (5 bases). Trimming cost V 2 bases and J 6 bases, with 9 bases left between them. Germline lookup yields CDR1 MDHEN and CDR2 SYDVKM. This CDR3 region has 13 residues. The CDR3 DNA sequence: TGTGCCAGCAGTTTAGACAGTACGGATACGCAGTATTTT. Protein product: CASSLDSTDTQYF.